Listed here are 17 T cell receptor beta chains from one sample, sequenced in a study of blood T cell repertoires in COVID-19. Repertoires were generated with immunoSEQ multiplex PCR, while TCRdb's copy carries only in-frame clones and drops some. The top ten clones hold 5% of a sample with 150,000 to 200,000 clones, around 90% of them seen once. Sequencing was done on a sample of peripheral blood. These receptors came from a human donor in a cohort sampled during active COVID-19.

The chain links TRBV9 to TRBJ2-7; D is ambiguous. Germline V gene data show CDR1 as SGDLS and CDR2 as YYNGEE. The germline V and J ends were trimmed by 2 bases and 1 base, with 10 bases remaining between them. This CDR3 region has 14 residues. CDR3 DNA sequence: TGTGCCAGCAGCGTGGCGGCAGATTCCTACGAGCAGTACTTC. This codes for CASSVAADSYEQYF.

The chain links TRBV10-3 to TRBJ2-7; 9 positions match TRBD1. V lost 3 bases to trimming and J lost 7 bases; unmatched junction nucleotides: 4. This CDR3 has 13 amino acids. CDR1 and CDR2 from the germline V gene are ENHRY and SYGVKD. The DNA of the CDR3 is TGTGCCATCAGTGAACAGGGGGCGGGAGAGCAGTACTTC. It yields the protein CAISEQGAGEQYF.

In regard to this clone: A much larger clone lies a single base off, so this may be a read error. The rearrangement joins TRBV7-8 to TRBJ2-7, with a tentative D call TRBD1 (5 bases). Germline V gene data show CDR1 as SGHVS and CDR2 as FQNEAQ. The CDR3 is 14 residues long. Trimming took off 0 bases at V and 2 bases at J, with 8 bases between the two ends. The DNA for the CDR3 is TGTGCCAGCAGCTTAGCCCCAGGGACCTACGAGCAGTACTTC. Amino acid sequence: CASSLAPGTYEQYF.

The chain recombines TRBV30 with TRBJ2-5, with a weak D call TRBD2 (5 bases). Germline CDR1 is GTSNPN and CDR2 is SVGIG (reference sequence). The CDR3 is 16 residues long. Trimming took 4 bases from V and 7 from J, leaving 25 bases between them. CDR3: CAWTPQAAVNPLTQYF. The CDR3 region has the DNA TGTGCCTGGACCCCCCAGGCAGCGGTAAACCCGTTGACCCAGTACTTC.

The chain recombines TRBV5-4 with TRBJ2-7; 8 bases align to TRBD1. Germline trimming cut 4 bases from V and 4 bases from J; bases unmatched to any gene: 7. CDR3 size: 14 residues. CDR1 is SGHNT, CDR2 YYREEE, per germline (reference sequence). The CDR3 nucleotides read TGTGCCAGCAGCCTCACCGGGACAGGATACGAGCAGTACTTC. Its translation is CASSLTGTGYEQYF.

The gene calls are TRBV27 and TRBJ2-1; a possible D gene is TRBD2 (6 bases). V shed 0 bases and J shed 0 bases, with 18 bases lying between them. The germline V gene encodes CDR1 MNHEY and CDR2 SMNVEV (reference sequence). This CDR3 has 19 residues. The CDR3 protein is CASSLSKGLAVSSYNEQFF. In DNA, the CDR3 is TGTGCCAGCAGTTTATCGAAAGGATTAGCGGTTAGCTCCTACAATGAGCAGTTCTTC.

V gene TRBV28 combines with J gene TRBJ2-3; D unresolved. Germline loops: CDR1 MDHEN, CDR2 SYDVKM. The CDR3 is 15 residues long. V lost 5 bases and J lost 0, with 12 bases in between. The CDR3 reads CASSPHLESTDTQYF. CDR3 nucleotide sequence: TGTGCCAGCAGTCCCCACCTAGAAAGCACAGATACGCAGTATTTT.

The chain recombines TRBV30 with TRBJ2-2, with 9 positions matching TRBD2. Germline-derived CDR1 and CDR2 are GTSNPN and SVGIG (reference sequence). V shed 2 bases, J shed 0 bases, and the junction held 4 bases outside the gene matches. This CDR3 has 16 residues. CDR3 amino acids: CAWSSPSGTNTGELFF. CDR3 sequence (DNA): TGTGCCTGGAGTTCGCCTAGCGGGACGAACACCGGGGAGCTGTTTTTT.

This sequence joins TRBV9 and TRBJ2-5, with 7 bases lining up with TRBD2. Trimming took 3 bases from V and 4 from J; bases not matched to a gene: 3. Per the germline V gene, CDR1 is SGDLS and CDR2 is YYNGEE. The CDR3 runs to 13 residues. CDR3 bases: TGTGCCAGCAGCGGGGGCGGGAGAGAGACCCAGTACTTC. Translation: CASSGGGRETQYF. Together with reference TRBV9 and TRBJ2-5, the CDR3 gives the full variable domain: DSGVTQTPKHLITATGQRVTLRCSPRSGDLSVYWYQQSLDQGLQFLIQYYNGEERAKGNILERFSAQQFPDLHSELNLSSLELGDSALYFCASSGGGRETQYFGPGTRLLVL.

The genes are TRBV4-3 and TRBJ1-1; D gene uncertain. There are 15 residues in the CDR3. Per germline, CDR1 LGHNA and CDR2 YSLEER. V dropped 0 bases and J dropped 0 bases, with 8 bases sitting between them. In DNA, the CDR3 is TGCGCCAGCAGCCAAGATCTGAGCATGAACACTGAAGCTTTCTTT. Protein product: CASSQDLSMNTEAFF.

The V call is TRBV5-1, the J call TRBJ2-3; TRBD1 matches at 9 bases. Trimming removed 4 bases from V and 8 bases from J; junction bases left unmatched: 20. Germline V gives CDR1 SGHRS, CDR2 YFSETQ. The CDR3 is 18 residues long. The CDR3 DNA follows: TGCGCCAGCAGCCTACCGGGACAGGGTTTATCGCCTTCTTTTACGCAGTATTTT. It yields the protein CASSLPGQGLSPSFTQYF. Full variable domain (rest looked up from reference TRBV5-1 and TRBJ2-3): KAGVTQTPRYLIKTRGQQVTLSCSPISGHRSVSWYQQTPGQGLQFLFEYFSETQRNKGNFPGRFSGRQFSNSRSEMNVSTLELGDSALYLCASSLPGQGLSPSFTQYFGPGTRLTVL.

This chain's CDR3 is CASSPRTKPGRGEQYF. CDR3 DNA sequence: TGTGCCAGCTCACCCCGGACTAAGCCCGGCCGGGGGGAGCAGTACTTC. The chain links TRBV18 to TRBJ2-7; perhaps TRBD2 as D (6 bases). Trimming removed 3 bases from V and 7 bases from J, with 22 bases in between. Germline V CDR1 and CDR2: KGHSH, LQKENI. CDR3 size: 16 residues. Complete variable domain (other parts from reference TRBV18 and TRBJ2-7): NAGVMQNPRHLVRRRGQEARLRCSPMKGHSHVYWYRQLPEEGLKFMVYLQKENIIDESGMPKERFSAEFPKEGPSILRIQQVVRGDSAAYFCASSPRTKPGRGEQYFGPGTRLTVT.

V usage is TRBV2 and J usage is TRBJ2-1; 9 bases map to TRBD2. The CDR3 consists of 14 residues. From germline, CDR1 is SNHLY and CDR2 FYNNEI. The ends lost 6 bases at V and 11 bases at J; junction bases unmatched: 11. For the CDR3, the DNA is TGTGCCAGCAGGGGGGCTAGCGGGATCTCAAAGCAGTTCTTC. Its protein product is CASRGASGISKQFF.

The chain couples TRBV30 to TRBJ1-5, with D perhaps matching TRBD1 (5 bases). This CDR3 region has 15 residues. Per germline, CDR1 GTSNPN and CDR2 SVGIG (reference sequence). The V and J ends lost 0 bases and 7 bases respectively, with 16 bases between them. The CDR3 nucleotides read TGTGCCTGGAGTGTACATGGCCAGGGAAACCAGCCCCAGCATTTT. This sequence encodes CAWSVHGQGNQPQHF.

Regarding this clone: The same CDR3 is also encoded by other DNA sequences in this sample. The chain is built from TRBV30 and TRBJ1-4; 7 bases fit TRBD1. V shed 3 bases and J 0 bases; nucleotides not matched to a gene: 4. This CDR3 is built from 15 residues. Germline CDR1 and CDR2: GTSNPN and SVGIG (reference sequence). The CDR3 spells CAWRAGGATNEKLFF. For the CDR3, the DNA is TGTGCCTGGAGGGCAGGGGGTGCAACTAATGAAAAACTGTTTTTT.

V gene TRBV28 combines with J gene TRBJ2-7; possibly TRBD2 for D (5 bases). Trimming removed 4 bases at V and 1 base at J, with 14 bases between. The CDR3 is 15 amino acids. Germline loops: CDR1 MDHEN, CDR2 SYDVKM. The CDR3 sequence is CASSSPGRGSYEQYF. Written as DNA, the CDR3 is TGTGCCAGCAGTTCGCCGGGTCGGGGATCCTACGAGCAGTACTTC.

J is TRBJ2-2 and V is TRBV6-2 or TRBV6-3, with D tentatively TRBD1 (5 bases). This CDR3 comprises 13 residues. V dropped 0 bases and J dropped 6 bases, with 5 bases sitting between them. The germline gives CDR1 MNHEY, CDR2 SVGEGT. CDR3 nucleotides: TGTGCCAGCAGTTACTCGGGGCCCGGGGAGCTGTTTTTT. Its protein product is CASSYSGPGELFF.